The rows below give T cell receptor beta chains drawn from one sample of a study of T cells in Graves' hyperthyroidism and ophthalmopathy. TCRdb re-derived calls from the multiplex PCR reads in MiXCR, one entry per CDR3 protein. The data contain approximately 600,000 distinct CDR3 sequences, approximately 13% of them seen just once; the ten biggest clones take up roughly 5.5%. Sequencing was done on a sample of blood. The receptors come from a woman aged 25 to 39 with Graves' hyperthyroidism that later progressed to Graves' ophthalmopathy. The CDR3 runs from the conserved cysteine through the conserved F or W. Fields, in order: V gene, D gene, clone size, J gene, CDR3 DNA, CDR3 protein. D genes are given only for firm matches. The size of a clone is reported for some rows only, either as once, few or many, or as a class for expanded clones.

V gene: TRBV7-2
D gene: .
clone size: many
J gene: TRBJ2-2
CDR3 DNA: TGTGCCAGCAGCGTCGAGTCTAGCTACTCATCAAGAGAGCTGTTTTTT
CDR3 protein: CASSVESSYSSRELFF

V gene: TRBV5-1
D gene: TRBD1
clone size: many
J gene: TRBJ1-1
CDR3 DNA: TGCGCCAGCAGCCGGACAGGCGACGAGGCTTTCTTT
CDR3 protein: CASSRTGDEAFF

V gene: TRBV15
D gene: .
clone size: many
J gene: TRBJ1-2
CDR3 DNA: TGTGCCACCAGCCGCGGGACAAACTATGGCTACACCTTC
CDR3 protein: CATSRGTNYGYTF

V gene: TRBV11-2
D gene: TRBD2
clone size: many
J gene: TRBJ2-5
CDR3 DNA: TGTGCCAGCAGTTACACCGCGGGGGTACAAGAGACCCAGTACTTC
CDR3 protein: CASSYTAGVQETQYF

V gene: TRBV10-3
D gene: TRBD2
clone size: many
J gene: TRBJ2-7
CDR3 DNA: TGTGCCATCAGCCCGCGGACTAGCGGGCAGTCCTACGAGCAGTACTTC
CDR3 protein: CAISPRTSGQSYEQYF

V gene: TRBV24-1
D gene: TRBD2
clone size: .
J gene: TRBJ2-7
CDR3 DNA: TGTGCCACCAGTGATCTAGCGGGGGCCTCGGAGCAGTACTTC
CDR3 protein: CATSDLAGASEQYF

V gene: TRBV11-3
D gene: .
clone size: many
J gene: TRBJ2-3
CDR3 DNA: TGTGCCAGCAGCTTAGGGTCTTGGTACAGCTACACAGATGCGCAGTATTTT
CDR3 protein: CASSLGSWYSYTDAQYF

V gene: TRBV7-2
D gene: .
clone size: few
J gene: TRBJ1-1
CDR3 DNA: TGTGCCAGCAGATCCGGACAGATCATGAACACTGAAGCTTTCTTT
CDR3 protein: CASRSGQIMNTEAFF

V gene: TRBV29-1
D gene: .
clone size: many
J gene: TRBJ1-2
CDR3 DNA: TGCAGCGTTAAACTGAGGACGGGCGGCTACACCTTC
CDR3 protein: CSVKLRTGGYTF

V gene: TRBV27
D gene: TRBD1
clone size: .
J gene: TRBJ2-7
CDR3 DNA: TGTGCCAGCAGTTCCCCCCTCTCCGACAGGGCCGAGCAGTACTTC
CDR3 protein: CASSSPLSDRAEQYF

V gene: TRBV7-2
D gene: TRBD1
clone size: .
J gene: TRBJ2-7
CDR3 DNA: TGTGCCAGCAGCTTAGAGAGGGACAGGGGGCCCTATGAGCAGTACTTC
CDR3 protein: CASSLERDRGPYEQYF

V gene: TRBV5-6
D gene: .
clone size: .
J gene: TRBJ2-1
CDR3 DNA: TGTGCCAGCAGCGTTTCCGGGACGCAACCCTACAATGAGCAGTTCTTC
CDR3 protein: CASSVSGTQPYNEQFF

V gene: TRBV12-3/TRBV12-4
D gene: TRBD1
clone size: few
J gene: TRBJ1-6
CDR3 DNA: TGTGCCAGCAGTGCCGGGACAGGGGGTAATTCACCCCTCCACTTT
CDR3 protein: CASSAGTGGNSPLHF

V gene: TRBV28
D gene: .
clone size: .
J gene: TRBJ2-7
CDR3 DNA: TGTGCCAGCAGTTTAGCGAGTCAGCGCGACGAGCGGTACTTC
CDR3 protein: CASSLASQRDERYF

V gene: TRBV20-1
D gene: .
clone size: few
J gene: TRBJ2-2
CDR3 DNA: TGCAGTGCTAGAGATCTCCCCGGGGAGCTGTTTTTT
CDR3 protein: CSARDLPGELFF

V gene: TRBV7-8
D gene: .
clone size: many
J gene: TRBJ2-2
CDR3 DNA: TGTGCCAGCAGTCGGAGGGACGGAGCGAACACCGGGGAGCTGTTTTTT
CDR3 protein: CASSRRDGANTGELFF

V gene: TRBV20-1
D gene: TRBD1
clone size: .
J gene: TRBJ2-7
CDR3 DNA: TGCAGTGCTAGAGAAGGTGGGGACAGTTCCTACGAGCAGTACTTC
CDR3 protein: CSAREGGDSSYEQYF

V gene: TRBV28
D gene: .
clone size: few
J gene: TRBJ2-2
CDR3 DNA: TGTGCCAGCAGTTTAGAGGCAGGTCAGACCGGGGAGCTGTTTTTT
CDR3 protein: CASSLEAGQTGELFF

V gene: TRBV30
D gene: TRBD1
clone size: few
J gene: TRBJ2-2
CDR3 DNA: TGTGCCTGGAAGGACAGGGGCCCCGGGGAGCTGTTTTTT
CDR3 protein: CAWKDRGPGELFF

V gene: TRBV19
D gene: .
clone size: .
J gene: TRBJ2-7
CDR3 DNA: TGTGCCAGTAGTCCGCGGGCTCGAGGCGACTCCTACGAGCAGTACTTC
CDR3 protein: CASSPRARGDSYEQYF

V gene: TRBV24-1
D gene: .
clone size: many
J gene: TRBJ1-1
CDR3 DNA: TGTGCCACCAGTTTGGGGCGCGGCACTGAAGCTTTCTTT
CDR3 protein: CATSLGRGTEAFF

V gene: TRBV27
D gene: .
clone size: .
J gene: TRBJ2-7
CDR3 DNA: TGTGCCAACAGTGCGCCCGGGGACGAGCAGTACTTC
CDR3 protein: CANSAPGDEQYF

V gene: TRBV19
D gene: TRBD1
clone size: few
J gene: TRBJ1-5
CDR3 DNA: TGTGCCAGTAGTATCTCCGGGACAGGGGGGGATAATCAGCCCCAGCATTTT
CDR3 protein: CASSISGTGGDNQPQHF

V gene: TRBV15
D gene: .
clone size: many
J gene: TRBJ1-2
CDR3 DNA: TGTGCCACCAGCAGAGATACCGGCCACTATGGCTACACCTTC
CDR3 protein: CATSRDTGHYGYTF

V gene: TRBV29-1
D gene: TRBD2
clone size: many
J gene: TRBJ2-5
CDR3 DNA: TGCAGCACCCAGCGACTAGCGGGCCAAGAGACCCAGTACTTC
CDR3 protein: CSTQRLAGQETQYF

V gene: TRBV4-1
D gene: TRBD1
clone size: few
J gene: TRBJ2-7
CDR3 DNA: TGCGCCAGCAGCCAAGTTCAGGGGGCTGGGGAGCAGTACTTC
CDR3 protein: CASSQVQGAGEQYF

V gene: TRBV12-3/TRBV12-4
D gene: .
clone size: .
J gene: TRBJ1-4
CDR3 DNA: TGTGCCAGCAGTTTATCAGGGGCCGGGAAAAAACTGTTTTTT
CDR3 protein: CASSLSGAGKKLFF

V gene: TRBV29-1
D gene: TRBD1
clone size: many
J gene: TRBJ1-2
CDR3 DNA: TGCAGCCTTTCCGGGACAGGGGGGCCTGGCTACACCTTC
CDR3 protein: CSLSGTGGPGYTF

V gene: TRBV24-1
D gene: .
clone size: many
J gene: TRBJ1-1
CDR3 DNA: TGTGCCACCAGTGATTTGACGAACGGGAAAGCTTTCTTT
CDR3 protein: CATSDLTNGKAFF

V gene: TRBV19
D gene: .
clone size: few
J gene: TRBJ2-4
CDR3 DNA: TGTGCCAGTAGTATAAGGTTGTCCAAAAACATTCAGTACTTC
CDR3 protein: CASSIRLSKNIQYF

V gene: TRBV28
D gene: TRBD2
clone size: many
J gene: TRBJ2-7
CDR3 DNA: TGTGCCAGCAGCCCTAGGTCTAGCGGGAGGACCTACAGCGAGCAGTACTTC
CDR3 protein: CASSPRSSGRTYSEQYF

V gene: TRBV19
D gene: .
clone size: .
J gene: TRBJ1-2
CDR3 DNA: TGTGCCACTAGTATAGTGAGGGGGTTAAGCTATGGCTACACCTTC
CDR3 protein: CATSIVRGLSYGYTF

V gene: TRBV20-1
D gene: .
clone size: many
J gene: TRBJ1-4
CDR3 DNA: TGCAGTGCTAGAGATCGTGTCAGGGTAGCTGAAAAACTGTTTTTT
CDR3 protein: CSARDRVRVAEKLFF

V gene: TRBV11-2
D gene: .
clone size: .
J gene: TRBJ2-7
CDR3 DNA: TGTGCCAGCAGCTTATTAGGGGGGGCAGGGCGCGAGCAGTACTTC
CDR3 protein: CASSLLGGAGREQYF

V gene: TRBV20-1
D gene: .
clone size: many
J gene: TRBJ2-1
CDR3 DNA: TGCAGTGCTAGAGACCAAGGGGACCCTAGGAATGAGCAGTTCTTC
CDR3 protein: CSARDQGDPRNEQFF

V gene: TRBV20-1
D gene: TRBD2
clone size: many
J gene: TRBJ2-3
CDR3 DNA: TGCAGTGCTAGAACGACTAGCGGGAGTTCCCCAGATACGCAGTATTTT
CDR3 protein: CSARTTSGSSPDTQYF

V gene: TRBV5-1
D gene: .
clone size: few
J gene: TRBJ2-2
CDR3 DNA: TGCGCCAGCAGCTCCGGGGCCGGGGAGCTGTTTTTT
CDR3 protein: CASSSGAGELFF

V gene: TRBV15
D gene: TRBD1
clone size: many
J gene: TRBJ2-5
CDR3 DNA: TGTGCCACCAGCATGGGACAGGGGACGGAGACCCAGTACTTC
CDR3 protein: CATSMGQGTETQYF

V gene: TRBV7-9
D gene: .
clone size: many
J gene: TRBJ2-1
CDR3 DNA: TGTGCCAGCAGCTTAATCACGTCGGGAACCGAAAAAGATGAGCAGTTCTTC
CDR3 protein: CASSLITSGTEKDEQFF

V gene: TRBV7-2
D gene: .
clone size: .
J gene: TRBJ1-5
CDR3 DNA: TGTGCCAGCAGCTTAGAGATGAGAGGGGATCAGCCCCAGCATTTT
CDR3 protein: CASSLEMRGDQPQHF

V gene: TRBV13
D gene: .
clone size: many
J gene: TRBJ2-3
CDR3 DNA: TGTGCCAGCGAGGGGGGGCTAACCACAGATACGCAGTATTTT
CDR3 protein: CASEGGLTTDTQYF

V gene: TRBV9
D gene: .
clone size: many
J gene: TRBJ1-1
CDR3 DNA: TGTGCCAGCAGCCCCTGGGGGAACACTGAAGCTTTCTTT
CDR3 protein: CASSPWGNTEAFF